This TCR beta chain was recorded in a study of blood T cell repertoires in COVID-19. This CDR3 has 15 residues. V was cut by 5 bases and J by 8 bases, with 18 bases left in between. Germline V gene sequence: CDR1 SGHAT, CDR2 FQNNGV. Sequencing used immunoSEQ multiplex PCR; TCRdb keeps in-frame clones, though not all of them. The data hold about 160,000 clones, with under 95% observed a single time. Sequenced: peripheral blood. The chain joins TRBV11-2 to TRBJ1-4; D is perhaps TRBD1 (5 bases). This TCR derives from a man between 18 and 29 years old with acute or convalescent COVID-19. The CDR3 protein is CASSPLRGRGEKLFF. The CDR3, as DNA: TGTGCCAGCAGCCCCCTGCGGGGGAGGGGAGAAAAACTGTTTTTT.